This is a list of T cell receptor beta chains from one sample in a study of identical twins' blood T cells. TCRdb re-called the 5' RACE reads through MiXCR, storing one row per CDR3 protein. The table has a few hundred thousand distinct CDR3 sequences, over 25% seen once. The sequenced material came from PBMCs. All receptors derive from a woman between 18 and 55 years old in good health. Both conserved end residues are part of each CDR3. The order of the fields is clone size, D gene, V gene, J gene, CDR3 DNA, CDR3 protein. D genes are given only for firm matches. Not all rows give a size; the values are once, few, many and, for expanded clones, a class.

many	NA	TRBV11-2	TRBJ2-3	TGTGCCAGCAGCTTTCGGAAGCCCGGCACAGATACGCAGTATTTT	CASSFRKPGTDTQYF
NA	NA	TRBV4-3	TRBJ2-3	TGCGCCAGCAGCCTCAGAGGGGGGGCTAACACAGATACGCAGTATTTT	CASSLRGGANTDTQYF
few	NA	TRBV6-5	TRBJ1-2	TGTGCCAGCAGTTACGGGGGGAGCGATGGCTACACCTTC	CASSYGGSDGYTF
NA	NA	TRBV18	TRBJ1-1	TGTGCCAGCTCAGATTCGTCGAACACTGAAGCTTTCTTT	CASSDSSNTEAFF
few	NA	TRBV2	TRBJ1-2	TGTGCCAGCGGTGGCAACGCCTTACGTGGCTACACCTTC	CASGGNALRGYTF
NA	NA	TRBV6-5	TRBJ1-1	TGTGCCAGCAGTGGCCGGGGGGGGCAAGCTTTCTTT	CASSGRGGQAFF
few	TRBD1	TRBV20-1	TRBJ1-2	TGCAGTGCTAGGGATCCGGGACAGGGGTTTGGCTACACCTTC	CSARDPGQGFGYTF
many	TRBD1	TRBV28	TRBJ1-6	TGTGCCAGCAGCAATGGACAGGGGTCTTCACCCCTCCACTTT	CASSNGQGSSPLHF
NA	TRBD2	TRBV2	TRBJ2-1	TGTGCCGGACGACTAGCGGGAGCTGAGCAGTTCTTC	CAGRLAGAEQFF
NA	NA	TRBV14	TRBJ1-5	TGTGCCAAACAGGAAGTTAGCAATCAGCCCCAGCATTTT	CAKQEVSNQPQHF
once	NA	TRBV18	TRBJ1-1	TGTGCCAGCTCAGGAAATGAAAAGCGGAACACTGAAGCTTTCTTC	CASSGNEKRNTEAFF
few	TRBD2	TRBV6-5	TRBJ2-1	TGTGCCAGCAGTTACAGTCTAGCGGGGGCCTCGGAGCAGTTCTTC	CASSYSLAGASEQFF
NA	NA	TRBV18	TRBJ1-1	TGTGCCAGCTCACCTACCTCGCCGGGACGGGATACTGAAGCTTTCTTT	CASSPTSPGRDTEAFF
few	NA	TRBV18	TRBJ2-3	TGTGCCAGCTCACCACCGGTCGTGGATACGCAGTATTTT	CASSPPVVDTQYF
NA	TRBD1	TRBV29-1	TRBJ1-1	TGCAGCGTTGGGGGGACAGCGAACACTGAAGCTTTCTTT	CSVGGTANTEAFF
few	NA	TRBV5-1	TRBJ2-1	TGCGCCAGCAGCTGGACAGTATACAATGAGCAGTTCTTC	CASSWTVYNEQFF
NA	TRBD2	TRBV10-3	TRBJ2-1	TGTGCCACCCAACTAGCGGGGGGGCAGAATGAGCAGTTCTTC	CATQLAGGQNEQFF
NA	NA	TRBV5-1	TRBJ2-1	TGCGCCAGCAATAGGGGCGGGATGAGCTCCTACAATGAGCAGTTCTTC	CASNRGGMSSYNEQFF
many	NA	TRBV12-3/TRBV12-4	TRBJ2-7	TGTGCCAGCAGTCTACTAGGTATAAGATACGAGCAGTACTTC	CASSLLGIRYEQYF
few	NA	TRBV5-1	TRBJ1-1	TGCGCCAGCAGCTTGGGACGGGTGCTGAGGGGCACTGAAGCTTTCTTT	CASSLGRVLRGTEAFF
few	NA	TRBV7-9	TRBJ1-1	TGTGCCAGTTTAGGGGGGACCTTAAACACTGAAGCTTTCTTT	CASLGGTLNTEAFF
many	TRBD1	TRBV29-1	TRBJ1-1	TGCAGCGTTCTCGTTACAGGGGGGAACACTGAAGCTTTCTTT	CSVLVTGGNTEAFF
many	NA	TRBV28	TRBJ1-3	TGTGCCAGCAGTTTGAGGGAAATCTCTGGAAACACCATATATTTT	CASSLREISGNTIYF
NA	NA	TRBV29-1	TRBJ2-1	TGCAGCGTTTCGCGAAACTCCTACAATGAGCAGTTCTTC	CSVSRNSYNEQFF
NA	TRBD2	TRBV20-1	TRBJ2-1	TGCAGTGCAACTTATAGCGGGAGCCGCTCCTACAATGAGCAGTTCTTC	CSATYSGSRSYNEQFF
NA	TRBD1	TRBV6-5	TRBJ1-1	TGTGCCGCAGGGGGACAGAGGCTCACTGAAGCTTTCTTT	CAAGGQRLTEAFF
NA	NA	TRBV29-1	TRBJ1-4	TGCAGCGCCCAAGGGGGGGAAGAAAAACTGTTTTTT	CSAQGGEEKLFF
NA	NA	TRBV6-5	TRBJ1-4	TGTGCCAGCAGTTCATTACTCACGGCCCGAAAACTGTTTTTT	CASSSLLTARKLFF
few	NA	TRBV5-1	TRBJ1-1	TGCGCCAGCAGCTTTCGGAAGGATCACACTGAAGCTTTCTTT	CASSFRKDHTEAFF
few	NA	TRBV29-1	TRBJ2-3	TGCAGCGTTGAATGGCATCAGGGAGATACGCAGTATTTT	CSVEWHQGDTQYF
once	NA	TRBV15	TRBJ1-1	TGTGCCACCAGCAGAGCTAGAAACACTGAAGCTTTCTTT	CATSRARNTEAFF
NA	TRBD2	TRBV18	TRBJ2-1	TGTGCCAGCTCACCATCGGCTAGCGGGGCCTACAATGAGCAGTTCTTC	CASSPSASGAYNEQFF
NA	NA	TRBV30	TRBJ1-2	TGTGCCTGGACAGTGGGATCGTATGGCTACACCTTC	CAWTVGSYGYTF
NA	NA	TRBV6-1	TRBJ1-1	TGTGCCAGCAGTGACGCAGTTTTCACTGAAGTTTTCTTT	CASSDAVFTEVFF
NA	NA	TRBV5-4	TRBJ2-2	TGTGCCAGCACCAAGGGACGGCGGGACGACACCGGGGAGCTGTTTTTT	CASTKGRRDDTGELFF
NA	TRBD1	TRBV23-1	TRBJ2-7	TGCGCCAGCAGTCCCAAGACAGGGACCTACGAGCAGTACTTC	CASSPKTGTYEQYF
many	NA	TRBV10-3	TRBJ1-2	TGTGCCATCAGAAAGGAGGTTTTTGGGTTTGGCTACACCTTC	CAIRKEVFGFGYTF
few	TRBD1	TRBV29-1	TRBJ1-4	TGCAGCGTTGGGGGGACAGGGGGAGAAAAACTGTTTTTT	CSVGGTGGEKLFF
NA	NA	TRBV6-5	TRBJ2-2	TGTGCCAGCTTGGGAACGAACACCGGGGAGCTGTTTTTT	CASLGTNTGELFF
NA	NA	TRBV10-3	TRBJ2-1	TGTGCCATCAAGGACAGCTCCTACAATGAGCAGTTCTTC	CAIKDSSYNEQFF
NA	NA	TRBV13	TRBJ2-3	TGTGCCAACGCGAGAACGGGCACAGATACGCAGTATTTT	CANARTGTDTQYF
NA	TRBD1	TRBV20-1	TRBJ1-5	TGCAGTGCCACCGACAGGGTCCGGCAGCCCCAGCATTTT	CSATDRVRQPQHF
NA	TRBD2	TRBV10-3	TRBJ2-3	TGTGCCATCAGTGGACTAGCGGACAGCACAGATACGCAGTATTTT	CAISGLADSTDTQYF
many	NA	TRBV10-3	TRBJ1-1	TGTGCCATCAGCTCTACAAGTGTCTTCGCTTTCTTT	CAISSTSVFAFF
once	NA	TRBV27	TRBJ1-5	TGTGCCAGCAGTGTTAAGAGAGATCAGCCCCAGCATTTT	CASSVKRDQPQHF